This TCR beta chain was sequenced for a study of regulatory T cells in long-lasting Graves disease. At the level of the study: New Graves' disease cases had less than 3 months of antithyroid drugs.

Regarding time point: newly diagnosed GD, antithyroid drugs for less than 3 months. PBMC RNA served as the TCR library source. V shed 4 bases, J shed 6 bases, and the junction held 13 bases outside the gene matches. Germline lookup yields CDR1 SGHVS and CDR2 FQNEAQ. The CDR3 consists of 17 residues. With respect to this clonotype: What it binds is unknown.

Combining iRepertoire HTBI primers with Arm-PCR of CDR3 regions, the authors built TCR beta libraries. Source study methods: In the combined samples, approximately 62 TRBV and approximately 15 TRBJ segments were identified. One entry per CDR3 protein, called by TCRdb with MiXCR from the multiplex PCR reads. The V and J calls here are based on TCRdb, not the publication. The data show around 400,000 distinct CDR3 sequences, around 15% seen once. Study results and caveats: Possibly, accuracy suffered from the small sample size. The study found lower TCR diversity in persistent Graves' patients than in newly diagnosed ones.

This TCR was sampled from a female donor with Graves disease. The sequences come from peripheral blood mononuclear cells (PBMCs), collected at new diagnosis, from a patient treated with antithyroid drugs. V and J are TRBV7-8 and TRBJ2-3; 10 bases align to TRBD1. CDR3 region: CASSSRGTGETHDTQYF. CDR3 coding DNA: TGTGCCAGCAGCTCCCGCGGGACAGGGGAGACACACGATACGCAGTATTTT.